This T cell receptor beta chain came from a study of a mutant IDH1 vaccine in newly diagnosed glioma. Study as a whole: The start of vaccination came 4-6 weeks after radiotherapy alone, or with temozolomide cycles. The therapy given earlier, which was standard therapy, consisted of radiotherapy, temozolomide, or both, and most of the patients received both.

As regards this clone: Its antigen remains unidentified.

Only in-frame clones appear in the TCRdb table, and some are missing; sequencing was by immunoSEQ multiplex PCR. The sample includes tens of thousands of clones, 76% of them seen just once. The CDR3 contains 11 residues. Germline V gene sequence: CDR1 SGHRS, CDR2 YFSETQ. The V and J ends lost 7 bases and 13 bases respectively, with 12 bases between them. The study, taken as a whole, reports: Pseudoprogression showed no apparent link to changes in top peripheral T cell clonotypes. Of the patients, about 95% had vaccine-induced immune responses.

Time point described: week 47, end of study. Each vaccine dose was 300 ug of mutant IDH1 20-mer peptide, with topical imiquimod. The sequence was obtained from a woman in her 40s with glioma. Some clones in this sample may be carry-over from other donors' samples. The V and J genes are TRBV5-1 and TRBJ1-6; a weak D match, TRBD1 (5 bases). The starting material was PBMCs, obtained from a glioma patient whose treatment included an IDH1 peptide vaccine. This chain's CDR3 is CASGAGGPLHF. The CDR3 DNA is TGCGCCAGCGGAGCGGGGGGGCCCCTCCACTTT.